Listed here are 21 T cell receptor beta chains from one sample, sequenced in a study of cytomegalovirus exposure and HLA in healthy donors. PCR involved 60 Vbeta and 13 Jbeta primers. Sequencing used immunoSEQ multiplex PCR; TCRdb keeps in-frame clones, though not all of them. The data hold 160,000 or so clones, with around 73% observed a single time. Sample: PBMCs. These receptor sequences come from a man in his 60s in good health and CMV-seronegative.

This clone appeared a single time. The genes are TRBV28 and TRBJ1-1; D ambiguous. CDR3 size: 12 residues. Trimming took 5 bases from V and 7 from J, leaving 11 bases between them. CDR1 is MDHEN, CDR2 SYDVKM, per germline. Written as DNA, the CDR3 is TGTGCCAGCAGTCCCCAACAGTTTGAAGCTTTCTTT. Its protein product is CASSPQQFEAFF.

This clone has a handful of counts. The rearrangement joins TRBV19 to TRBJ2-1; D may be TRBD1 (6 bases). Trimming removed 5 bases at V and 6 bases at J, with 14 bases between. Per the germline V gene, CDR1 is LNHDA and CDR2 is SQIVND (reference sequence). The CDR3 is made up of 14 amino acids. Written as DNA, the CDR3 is TGTGCCAGTAGTCGCAGGGGTCGTTTCAATGAGCAGTTCTTC. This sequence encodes CASSRRGRFNEQFF. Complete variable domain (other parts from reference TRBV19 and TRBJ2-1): DGGITQSPKYLFRKEGQNVTLSCEQNLNHDAMYWYRQDPGQGLRLIYYSQIVNDFQKGDIAEGYSVSREKKESFPLTVTSAQKNPTAFYLCASSRRGRFNEQFFGPGTRLTVL.

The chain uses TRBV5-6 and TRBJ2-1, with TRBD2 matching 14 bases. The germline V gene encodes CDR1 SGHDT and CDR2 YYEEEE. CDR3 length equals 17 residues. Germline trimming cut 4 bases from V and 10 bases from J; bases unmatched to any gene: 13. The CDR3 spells CASSPPQGLAGVGEQFF. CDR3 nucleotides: TGTGCCAGCAGCCCCCCCCAGGGACTAGCGGGAGTTGGGGAGCAGTTCTTC.

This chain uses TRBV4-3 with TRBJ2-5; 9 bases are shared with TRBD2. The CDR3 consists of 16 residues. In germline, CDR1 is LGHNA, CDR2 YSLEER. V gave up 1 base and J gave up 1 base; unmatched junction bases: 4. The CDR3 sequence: CASSQAASGTQETQYF. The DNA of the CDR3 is TGCGCCAGCAGCCAAGCGGCTAGCGGGACCCAAGAGACCCAGTACTTC.

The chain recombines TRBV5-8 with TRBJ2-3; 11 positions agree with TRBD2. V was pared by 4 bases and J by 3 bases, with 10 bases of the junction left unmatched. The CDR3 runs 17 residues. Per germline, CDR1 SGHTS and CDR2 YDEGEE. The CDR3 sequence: CASSPGRLAGSTDTQYF. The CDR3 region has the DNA TGTGCCAGCAGCCCAGGGCGACTAGCGGGGTCGACAGATACGCAGTATTTT. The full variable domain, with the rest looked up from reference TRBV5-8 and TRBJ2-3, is EAGVTQSPTHLIKTRGQQATLRCSPISGHTSVYWYQQALGLGLQFLLWYDEGEERNRGNFPPRFSGRQFPNYSSELNVNALELEDSALYLCASSPGRLAGSTDTQYFGPGTRLTVL.

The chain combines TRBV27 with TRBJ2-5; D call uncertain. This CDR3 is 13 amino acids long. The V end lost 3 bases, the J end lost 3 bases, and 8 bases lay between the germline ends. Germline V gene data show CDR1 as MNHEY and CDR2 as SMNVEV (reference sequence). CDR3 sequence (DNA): TGTGCCAGCAGTTTCGGGTTTGAAGAGACCCAGTACTTC. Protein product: CASSFGFEETQYF.

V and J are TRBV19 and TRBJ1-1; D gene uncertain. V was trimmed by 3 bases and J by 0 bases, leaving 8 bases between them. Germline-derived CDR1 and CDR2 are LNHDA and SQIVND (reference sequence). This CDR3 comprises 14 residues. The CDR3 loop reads CASSMRRMNTEAFF. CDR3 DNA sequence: TGTGCCAGTAGTATGAGGCGGATGAACACTGAAGCTTTCTTT.

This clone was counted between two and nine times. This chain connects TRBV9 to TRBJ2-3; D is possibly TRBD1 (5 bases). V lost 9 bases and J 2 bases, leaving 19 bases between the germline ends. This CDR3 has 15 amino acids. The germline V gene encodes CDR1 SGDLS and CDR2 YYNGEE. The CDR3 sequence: CATQVGASPTDTQYF. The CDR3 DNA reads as TGTGCCACCCAAGTTGGGGCCTCGCCCACAGATACGCAGTATTTT.

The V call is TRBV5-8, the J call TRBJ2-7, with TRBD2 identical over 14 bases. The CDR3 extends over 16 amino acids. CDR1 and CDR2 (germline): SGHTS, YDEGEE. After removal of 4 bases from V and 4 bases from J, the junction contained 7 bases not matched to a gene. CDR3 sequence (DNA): TGTGCCAGCAGCGGCGGACTAGCGGGGGGCTGGTACGAGCAGTACTTC. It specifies CASSGGLAGGWYEQYF.

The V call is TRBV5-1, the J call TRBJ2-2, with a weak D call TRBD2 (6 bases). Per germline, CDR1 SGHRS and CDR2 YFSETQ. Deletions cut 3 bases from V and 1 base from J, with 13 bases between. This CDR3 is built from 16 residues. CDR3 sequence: CASSSQLAQNTGELFF. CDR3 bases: TGCGCCAGCAGCTCGCAACTAGCACAGAACACCGGGGAGCTGTTTTTT.

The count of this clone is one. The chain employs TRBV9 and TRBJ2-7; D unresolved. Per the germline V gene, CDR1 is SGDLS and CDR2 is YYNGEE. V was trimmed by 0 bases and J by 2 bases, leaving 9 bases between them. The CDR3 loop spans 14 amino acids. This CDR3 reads CASSVGQSTYEQYF. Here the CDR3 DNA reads TGTGCCAGCAGCGTAGGGCAGTCCACCTACGAGCAGTACTTC. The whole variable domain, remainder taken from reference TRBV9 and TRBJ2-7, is DSGVTQTPKHLITATGQRVTLRCSPRSGDLSVYWYQQSLDQGLQFLIQYYNGEERAKGNILERFSAQQFPDLHSELNLSSLELGDSALYFCASSVGQSTYEQYFGPGTRLTVT.

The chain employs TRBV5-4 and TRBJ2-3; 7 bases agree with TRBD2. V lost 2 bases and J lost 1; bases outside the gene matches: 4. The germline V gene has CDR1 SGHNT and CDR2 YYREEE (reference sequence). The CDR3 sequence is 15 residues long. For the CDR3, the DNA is TGTGCCAGCAGCTTTGTCCGGGGGGGCACAGATACGCAGTATTTT. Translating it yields CASSFVRGGTDTQYF.

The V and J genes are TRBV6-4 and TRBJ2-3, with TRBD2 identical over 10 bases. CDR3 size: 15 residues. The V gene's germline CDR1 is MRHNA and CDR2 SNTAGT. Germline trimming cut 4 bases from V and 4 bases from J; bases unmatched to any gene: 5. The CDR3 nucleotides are TGTGCCAGCAGTGCAAGCGGGGGGGCTTCAGATACGCAGTATTTT. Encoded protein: CASSASGGASDTQYF.

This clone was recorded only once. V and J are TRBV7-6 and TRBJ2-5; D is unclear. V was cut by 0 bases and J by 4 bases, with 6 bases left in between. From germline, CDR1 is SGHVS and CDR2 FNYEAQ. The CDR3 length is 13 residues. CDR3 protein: CASSLAIGETQYF. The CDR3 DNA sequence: TGTGCCAGCAGCTTAGCGATCGGAGAGACCCAGTACTTC.

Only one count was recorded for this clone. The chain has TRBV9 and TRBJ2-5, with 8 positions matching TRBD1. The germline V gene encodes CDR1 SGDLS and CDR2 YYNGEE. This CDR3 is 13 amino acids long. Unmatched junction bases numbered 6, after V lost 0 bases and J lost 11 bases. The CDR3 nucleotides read TGTGCCAGCAGCGTAGGCCTACAGGGGGAGCAGTACTTC. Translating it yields CASSVGLQGEQYF.

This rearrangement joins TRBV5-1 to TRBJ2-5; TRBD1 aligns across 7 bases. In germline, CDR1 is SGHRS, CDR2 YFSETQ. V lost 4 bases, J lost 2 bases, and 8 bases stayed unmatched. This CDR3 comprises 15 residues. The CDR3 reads CASSVAGTVQETQYF. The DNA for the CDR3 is TGCGCCAGCAGCGTAGCCGGGACAGTTCAAGAGACCCAGTACTTC.

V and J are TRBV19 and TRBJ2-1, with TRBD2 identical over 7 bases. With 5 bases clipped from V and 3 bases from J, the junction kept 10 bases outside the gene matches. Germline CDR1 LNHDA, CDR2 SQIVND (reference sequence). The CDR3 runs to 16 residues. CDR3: CASSLDSSGLYNEQFF. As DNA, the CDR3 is TGTGCCAGTAGTCTCGACTCTAGCGGCCTCTACAATGAGCAGTTCTTC. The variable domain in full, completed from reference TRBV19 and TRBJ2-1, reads DGGITQSPKYLFRKEGQNVTLSCEQNLNHDAMYWYRQDPGQGLRLIYYSQIVNDFQKGDIAEGYSVSREKKESFPLTVTSAQKNPTAFYLCASSLDSSGLYNEQFFGPGTRLTVL.

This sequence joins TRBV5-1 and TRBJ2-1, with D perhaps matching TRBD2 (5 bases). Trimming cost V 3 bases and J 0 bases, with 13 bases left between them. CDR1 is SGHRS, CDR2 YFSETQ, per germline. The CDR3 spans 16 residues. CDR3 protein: CASSSGIPSSYNEQFF. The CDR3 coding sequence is TGCGCCAGCAGCTCGGGGATTCCCAGCTCCTACAATGAGCAGTTCTTC.

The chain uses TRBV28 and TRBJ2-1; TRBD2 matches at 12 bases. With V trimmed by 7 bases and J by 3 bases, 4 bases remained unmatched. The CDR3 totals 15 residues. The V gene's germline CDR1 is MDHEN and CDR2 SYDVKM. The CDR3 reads CASTLTSGSYNEQFF. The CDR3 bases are TGTGCCAGCACCCTGACTAGCGGGAGCTACAATGAGCAGTTCTTC.

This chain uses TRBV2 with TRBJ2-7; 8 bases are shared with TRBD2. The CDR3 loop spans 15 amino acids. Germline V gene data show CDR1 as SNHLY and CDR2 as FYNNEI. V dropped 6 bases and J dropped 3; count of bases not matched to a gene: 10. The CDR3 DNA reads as TGTGCCAGCAGGCATCGAAGTAGCGGGGACTACGAGCAGTACTTC. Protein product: CASRHRSSGDYEQYF.

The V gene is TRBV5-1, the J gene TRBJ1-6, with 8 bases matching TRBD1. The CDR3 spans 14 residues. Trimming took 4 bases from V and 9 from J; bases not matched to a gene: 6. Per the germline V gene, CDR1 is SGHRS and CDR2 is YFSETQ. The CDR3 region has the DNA TGCGCCAGCAGCACCGGACAGGGCGGTTCACCCCTCCACTTT. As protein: CASSTGQGGSPLHF.